This T cell receptor beta chain derives from a study of cytomegalovirus exposure and HLA in healthy donors. Study-level background: Earlier work reported 100 million to 130 million unique TCR beta sequences from about 180 million T cells.

This PCR relied on a set of 60 Vbeta primers and 13 Jbeta primers. This table comes from immunoSEQ multiplex PCR, and its TCRdb copy is limited to in-frame clones, with some not included. Among roughly 120,000 clones listed, more than 65% were seen once. The ends were cut back, 11 bases at V and 6 bases at J, with 16 bases in the middle. The CDR3 covers 12 residues. Germline values: CDR1 ENHRY, CDR2 SYGVKD. Study-wide results and limits: No immune exposure information besides CMV serostatus was available. Some TCR beta chains (roughly 150 of them) were listed as cytomegalovirus-associated.

For this clone: Antigen specificity is unknown.

The chain joins TRBV10-3 to TRBJ1-2; D may be TRBD1 (6 bases). The sequence came from a woman aged 18-29 years in good health and CMV-seropositive. Sample: PBMCs. CDR3 residues: CAAQGRADGYTF. CDR3 bases: TGTGCCGCACAGGGTCGGGCTGATGGCTACACCTTC.